Described below is a single T cell receptor (beta chain) sequence and its context. This clone appeared a single time. Its binding antigen is unknown. The CDR3 does not close with the conserved phenylalanine or tryptophan, likely indicating a read error. No patient had received any treatment before thyroid surgery. The study retrospectively analysed patient clinical samples collected from the early 2010s to the late 2010s using T-cell receptor beta sequencing. This sample stems from a study of metastatic and nonmetastatic thyroid tumors (dated by TCRdb to about 2020). About the investigation overall: Repertoires were compared across peripheral blood and tumor or nodule tissue samples from malignant and benign thyroid patients. The paper as a whole reports these results and caveats: TCR beta diversity was reported as significantly higher in malignant tumors than in benign nodules, in both blood and tumor samples.

Receptor amplification or capture employed PCR. Reads for this sample came from an Illumina HiSeq 4000. High-throughput sequencing was used to profile the TCR beta-chain CDR3 region of every patient. The authors' analysis ran thus. CDR3 differences across clinicopathological groups were used to build a classifier for discriminating distant-metastatic papillary thyroid cancer patients. The Shannon index was used to assess repertoire diversity, and the Morisita-Horn index was used to assess tumor-blood repertoire similarity. TCRdb reprocessed the public reads (quality trimming at Q25 with fastp, clone calling with MiXCR) and kept in-frame beta chains. TCRdb, rather than the study authors, made the V and J calls. A total of roughly 65,000 clones appear in this sample, about 14% of them only once. Of the sample, just over 6.5% falls within the top ten clones. The TCR sequence derives from a male donor with papillary thyroid cancer or a benign thyroid nodule (not recorded which). Some clones in this sample may be carry-over from other donors' samples. The sequencing input was blood.

The CDR3 here reads CASSLAWTYLSYNEQFL. The base sequence is TGTGCCAGCAGCTTAGCGTGGACATACCTCTCCTACAATGAGCAGTTCCTC. This chain is built from TRBV7-2 and TRBJ2-1; TRBD1 might be the D gene, on 5 matching bases. Taken from the germline V gene, the CDR1 and CDR2 loops are SGHTA and FQGNSA. The CDR3 adds up to 17 amino acids, both ends counted. Only CDR3 DNA is held: 51 bases, read in frame from base 1. V is reduced by 0 bases and J by 0 bases, leaving a spacing of 12 bases between them.